These 29 T cell receptor beta chains came from one sample sequenced in a study of blood T cell repertoires in COVID-19. This table comes from immunoSEQ multiplex PCR, and its TCRdb copy is limited to in-frame clones, with some not included. The table records about 210,000 clones, approximately 86% of them present only once. Sequenced input: peripheral blood. Source of these receptors: a man in his forties with acute or convalescent COVID-19.

The genes are TRBV29-1 and TRBJ1-2, with TRBD1 matching 8 bases. J gave up 6 bases and V 0 bases, and 9 bases lay outside the gene matches. Germline V CDR1 and CDR2: SQVTM, ANQGSEA. The CDR3 totals 15 residues. The CDR3 protein is CSVEDGLGQGNGYTF. CDR3 DNA sequence: TGCAGCGTTGAAGATGGCCTCGGACAGGGTAATGGCTACACCTTC.

The CDR3 protein is CASSRGGTLGWDTQYF. CDR3 nucleotide sequence: TGCGCCAGCAGCCGAGGCGGGACCTTGGGGTGGGATACGCAGTATTTT. This chain joins TRBV5-1 and TRBJ2-3, with D possibly matching TRBD2 (6 bases). There are 16 residues in the CDR3. Germline V lookup: CDR1 SGHRS, CDR2 YFSETQ. The ends were cut back, 4 bases at V and 6 bases at J, with 21 bases in the middle.

Here the CDR3 reads CASKGTQETQYF. The CDR3, as DNA: TGTGCCAGTAAGGGGACTCAAGAGACCCAGTACTTC. The V and J genes are TRBV19 and TRBJ2-5; D possibly corresponds to TRBD2 (6 bases). The CDR3 loop spans 12 amino acids. Trimming took 7 bases from V and 2 from J, leaving 8 bases between them. Germline V gene data show CDR1 as LNHDA and CDR2 as SQIVND (reference sequence).

The chain employs TRBV6-6 and TRBJ2-1; 9 nucleotides align to TRBD1. This CDR3 contains 16 residues. V lost 4 bases to trimming and J lost 2 bases; unmatched junction nucleotides: 6. The V gene's germline CDR1 is MNHNY and CDR2 SVGAGI (reference sequence). For the CDR3, the DNA is TGTGCCAGCAGTTCGACCGGGACAGGGACCTACAATGAGCAGTTCTTC. This gives the protein CASSSTGTGTYNEQFF.

The V call is TRBV19, the J call TRBJ1-4, with D possibly being TRBD1 (6 bases). Germline V lookup: CDR1 LNHDA, CDR2 SQIVND (reference sequence). V lost 7 bases and J lost 0, with 15 bases in between. The CDR3 covers 16 residues. CDR3 nucleotides: TGTGCCAGTACCTTACAGGGACGTTCAACTAATGAAAAACTGTTTTTT. Encoded protein: CASTLQGRSTNEKLFF.

This chain links TRBV25-1 with TRBJ1-6; D is unclear. The CDR3 loop spans 15 amino acids. Germline V CDR1 and CDR2: MGHDK, SYGVNS. Trimming stripped 1 base from V and 6 bases from J, with 10 bases between. This CDR3 reads CASSEWESLNSPLHF. CDR3 in DNA: TGTGCCAGCAGTGAATGGGAGTCTCTTAATTCACCCCTCCACTTT.

The chain uses TRBV2 and TRBJ1-6; 7 bases agree with TRBD1. CDR1 is SNHLY, CDR2 FYNNEI, per germline. The J segment lost 3 bases and the V segment lost 6 bases, leaving 5 bases of the junction unmatched. The CDR3 length is 15 residues. The CDR3 DNA reads as TGTGCCAGCAGGAAGACAGGGCGCTATAATTCACCCCTCCACTTT. It translates to CASRKTGRYNSPLHF.

In its sample, this clone was seen once. At the DNA level, this CDR3 is encoded by other sequences in the same sample as well. The rearrangement uses TRBV12-3 or TRBV12-4 and TRBJ1-1; 7 nucleotides line up with TRBD1. CDR3 length: 13 amino acids. Trimming cost V 2 bases and J 5 bases; bases outside gene matches: 2. The chain's CDR3 is CASSLNRGTEAFF. Here the CDR3 DNA reads TGTGCCAGCAGTTTAAACAGGGGTACTGAAGCTTTCTTT.

The chain has TRBV27 and TRBJ2-5; 7 bases match TRBD1. This CDR3 contains 15 residues. With V trimmed by 10 bases and J by 5 bases, 16 bases remained unmatched. Germline-derived CDR1 and CDR2 are MNHEY and SMNVEV (reference sequence). CDR3 sequence: CATRTGQGVGETQYF. CDR3 nucleotide sequence: TGTGCCACACGGACGGGGCAGGGGGTCGGGGAGACCCAGTACTTC.

This rearrangement joins TRBV18 to TRBJ2-6; possibly TRBD2 for D (5 bases). The CDR3 has 16 amino acids. Trimming pared 3 bases from V and 1 base from J, leaving 10 bases between. Germline V gene sequence: CDR1 KGHSH, CDR2 LQKENI. The CDR3 DNA reads TGTGCCAGCTCACCTTCAGGAGGTTCTGGGGCCAACGTCCTGACTTTC. This codes for CASSPSGGSGANVLTF.

The genes are TRBV19 and TRBJ2-7, with 7 bases aligning to TRBD1. CDR1 LNHDA and CDR2 SQIVND come from the germline V gene (reference sequence). The CDR3 is made up of 16 amino acids. V was pared by 0 bases and J by 9 bases, with 14 bases of the junction left unmatched. CDR3 coding DNA: TGTGCCAGTAGTATAGAGACCTCGACAGGGTTGGCGCGGCAGTACTTC. It is translated as CASSIETSTGLARQYF.

The chain has TRBV7-9 and TRBJ2-7; D gene ambiguous. Germline assignment: CDR1 SEHNR and CDR2 FQNEAQ (reference sequence). The CDR3 sequence is 16 residues long. Deletions cut 0 bases from V and 0 bases from J, with 12 bases between. The CDR3 loop is CASSLARMGSSYEQYF. The CDR3 DNA follows: TGTGCCAGCAGCTTAGCGAGAATGGGCAGCTCCTACGAGCAGTACTTC.

This clone was detected only once. The V gene is TRBV9, the J gene TRBJ2-1; TRBD1 might be the D (5 bases). Trimming shortened V by 4 bases and J by 8 bases, and 10 bases separated the two germline ends. The CDR3 loop spans 12 amino acids. Germline V gene data show CDR1 as SGDLS and CDR2 as YYNGEE. The CDR3 region is CASSPQGDEQFF. The DNA of the CDR3 is TGTGCCAGCAGCCCCCAGGGTGATGAGCAGTTCTTC.

This clone has a handful of counts. The chain is built from TRBV25-1 and TRBJ1-1; possible D gene TRBD1, 6 bases. The CDR3 runs 17 residues. V shed 0 bases and J shed 1 base, with 15 bases lying between them. Germline-derived CDR1 and CDR2 are MGHDK and SYGVNS. CDR3 sequence reads: CASSEYLRGGPNTEAFF. CDR3 nucleotide sequence: TGTGCCAGCAGTGAATACTTAAGAGGGGGACCGAACACTGAAGCTTTCTTT. Full variable domain (outside the CDR3, taken from reference TRBV25-1 and TRBJ1-1): EADIYQTPRYLVIGTGKKITLECSQTMGHDKMYWYQQDPGMELHLIHYSYGVNSTEKGDLSSESTVSRIRTEHFPLTLESARPSHTSQYLCASSEYLRGGPNTEAFFGQGTRLTVV.

The sample holds a few counts of this clone. The rearrangement joins TRBV29-1 to TRBJ1-2; the D gene is possibly TRBD1 (5 bases). CDR3 size: 14 residues. In germline, CDR1 is SQVTM, CDR2 ANQGSEA. The V and J ends lost 6 bases and 3 bases respectively, with 17 bases between them. The CDR3 protein is CSVLSWGGDYGYTF. The CDR3 DNA follows: TGCAGCGTACTCTCTTGGGGGGGAGACTATGGCTACACCTTC.

The chain links TRBV5-1 to TRBJ1-3; D uncertain. CDR3 length: 15 amino acids. V was trimmed by 0 bases and J by 6 bases, leaving 13 bases between them. Germline V CDR1 and CDR2: SGHRS, YFSETQ. CDR3 loop: CASSLGEASVNTIYF. The CDR3 DNA reads as TGCGCCAGCAGCTTGGGGGAGGCCTCGGTAAACACCATATATTTT.

The gene calls are TRBV13 and TRBJ2-2; tentatively, D is TRBD1 (5 bases). The CDR3 totals 14 residues. V shed 5 bases and J shed 6 bases, with 13 bases lying between them. Germline values: CDR1 PRHDT, CDR2 FYEKMQ (reference sequence). The CDR3 loop is CASSPRTKPGELFF. In nucleotides, the CDR3 is TGTGCCAGCAGCCCAAGGACAAAGCCCGGGGAGCTGTTTTTT. Full variable domain (rest looked up from reference TRBV13 and TRBJ2-2): AAGVIQSPRHLIKEKRETATLKCYPIPRHDTVYWYQQGPGQDPQFLISFYEKMQSDKGSIPDRFSAQQFSDYHSELNMSSLELGDSALYFCASSPRTKPGELFFGEGSRLTVL.

The V gene is TRBV9, the J gene TRBJ2-1; possibly TRBD2 for D (5 bases). This CDR3 has 16 amino acids. Germline CDR1 and CDR2: SGDLS and YYNGEE. V was shortened by 3 bases and J by 6 bases, with 19 bases between the two germline ends. Here the CDR3 DNA reads TGTGCCAGCAGCGCGCAGCGGAGCCTGGCCCTCAATGAGCAGTTCTTC. Translation: CASSAQRSLALNEQFF.

This clone was found a few times. The J gene is TRBJ2-1, the V gene TRBV24-1; TRBD2 matches at 7 bases. This CDR3 is 18 amino acids long. CDR1 is KGHDR, CDR2 SFDVKD, per germline. The V segment lost 5 bases and the J segment 0 bases; nucleotides outside the gene matches: 12. The DNA for the CDR3 is TGTGCCACCAGTGGTGTACGGCTAGCGGAAAGCTCCTACAATGAGCAGTTCTTC. It is translated as CATSGVRLAESSYNEQFF.

The chain couples TRBV6-5 to TRBJ2-1, with TRBD2 matching over 7 bases. CDR1 is MNHEY, CDR2 SVGAGI, per germline. This CDR3 is built from 13 residues. The V and J ends lost 4 bases and 7 bases, in that order; junction bases with no gene match: 4. The CDR3 sequence is CASSSQGGNEQFF. The DNA for the CDR3 is TGTGCCAGCAGTTCTCAGGGAGGGAATGAGCAGTTCTTC.

The chain joins TRBV4-1 to TRBJ1-2; TRBD1 agrees at 7 bases. V lost 1 base, J lost 7 bases, and 3 bases stayed unmatched. The germline V gene has CDR1 MGHRA and CDR2 YSYEKL. This CDR3 is 13 amino acids long. CDR3 sequence: CASSQGNRGGYTF. Written as DNA, the CDR3 is TGCGCCAGCAGCCAAGGAAACAGGGGTGGCTACACCTTC.

This clone showed up just once. The rearrangement joins TRBV4-2 to TRBJ2-2, with D perhaps TRBD2 (6 bases). In germline, CDR1 is LGHNA, CDR2 YNFKEQ. Trimming took 4 bases from V and 4 from J, leaving 7 bases between them. CDR3 length: 13 residues. CDR3 sequence (DNA): TGTGCCAGCAGCCCGCGGGGCACCGGGGAGCTGTTTTTT. Protein sequence: CASSPRGTGELFF.

V and J are TRBV29-1 and TRBJ1-2; 9 nucleotides line up with TRBD1. Unmatched junction bases numbered 7, after V lost 5 bases and J lost 3 bases. The length of the CDR3 is 14 residues. The germline CDR1 and CDR2 sequences are SQVTM and ANQGSEA. CDR3 sequence: CSVIGTGPYYGYTF. The DNA of the CDR3 is TGCAGCGTTATAGGGACAGGGCCTTACTATGGCTACACCTTC.

This clone was seen a single time. This chain joins TRBV24-1 and TRBJ2-7; possibly TRBD1 for D (6 bases). This CDR3 contains 13 residues. Trimming stripped 7 bases from V and 5 bases from J, with 14 bases between. Per germline, CDR1 KGHDR and CDR2 SFDVKD. The CDR3 coding sequence is TGTGCCACCAGGGGTACAGGGCGGGACGAGCAGTACTTC. Its translation is CATRGTGRDEQYF.

The chain carries TRBV5-1 and TRBJ2-3, with TRBD1 matching 12 bases. The CDR3 length is 16 residues. Germline CDR1 SGHRS, CDR2 YFSETQ. Losses at the gene ends were 4 bases for V and 1 base for J; bases not matched to a gene: 4. CDR3 sequence: CASSPGTGGGTDTQYF. The CDR3 DNA reads as TGCGCCAGCAGCCCAGGGACAGGGGGCGGCACAGATACGCAGTATTTT. Complete variable domain (other parts from reference TRBV5-1 and TRBJ2-3): KAGVTQTPRYLIKTRGQQVTLSCSPISGHRSVSWYQQTPGQGLQFLFEYFSETQRNKGNFPGRFSGRQFSNSRSEMNVSTLELGDSALYLCASSPGTGGGTDTQYFGPGTRLTVL.

The J gene is TRBJ2-5, the V gene TRBV5-1, with 7 bases that match TRBD1. V trimming: 3 bases; J trimming: 2 bases; junction bases outside the gene matches: 7. The CDR3 length is 15 residues. From germline, CDR1 is SGHRS and CDR2 YFSETQ. The CDR3 nucleotides read TGCGCCAGCAGCTCAGGGACAGTCGAGCAAGAGACCCAGTACTTC. Encoded protein: CASSSGTVEQETQYF. Complete variable domain (other parts from reference TRBV5-1 and TRBJ2-5): KAGVTQTPRYLIKTRGQQVTLSCSPISGHRSVSWYQQTPGQGLQFLFEYFSETQRNKGNFPGRFSGRQFSNSRSEMNVSTLELGDSALYLCASSSGTVEQETQYFGPGTRLLVL.

The gene calls are TRBV5-1 and TRBJ2-3; 8 nucleotides agree with TRBD2. The CDR3 covers 16 residues. Germline V gene lookup returns CDR1 SGHRS and CDR2 YFSETQ. With V trimmed by 4 bases and J by 2 bases, 9 bases remained unmatched. The DNA of the CDR3 is TGCGCCAGCAGCCTGTGGACTAGCCTCAACACAGATACGCAGTATTTT. Amino acid sequence: CASSLWTSLNTDTQYF.

This chain uses TRBV30 with TRBJ2-7; no reliable D call. The CDR3 is 13 amino acids. V was pared by 1 base and J by 5 bases, with 12 bases between. Germline V lookup: CDR1 GTSNPN, CDR2 SVGIG (reference sequence). The CDR3 DNA reads TGTGCCTGGAGTGGTGTTAGAGTGCACGAGCAGTACTTC. It specifies CAWSGVRVHEQYF.

The chain recombines TRBV7-3 with TRBJ2-1, with a weak D call TRBD2 (6 bases). V lost 5 bases, J lost 13 bases, and 15 bases lay in between. Germline CDR1 SGHTA, CDR2 FQGTGA. This CDR3 comprises 12 residues. The CDR3 loop is CASSRGGGTQFF. The DNA for the CDR3 is TGTGCCAGCAGCCGTGGAGGCGGGACCCAGTTCTTC. The whole variable domain, remainder taken from reference TRBV7-3 and TRBJ2-1, is GAGVSQTPSNKVTEKGKYVELRCDPISGHTALYWYRQSLGQGPEFLIYFQGTGAADDSGLPNDRFFAVRPEGSVSTLKIQRTERGDSAVYLCASSRGGGTQFFGPGTRLTVL.